The T cell receptor beta chain under discussion was sequenced for a study of T cell repertoires in aging, cancer and after chemotherapy. Whole-study results and caveats: The repertoire data cannot show anything about immunological memory following chemotherapy. Untreated cancer patients had significantly lower blood TCR diversity than age-matched healthy donors.

The CDR3 sequence is 13 residues long. Unmatched junction bases numbered 4, after V lost 5 bases and J lost 6 bases. The germline V gene encodes CDR1 LNHDA and CDR2 SQIVND (reference sequence). The template was genomic DNA from peripheral blood, not RNA. This clonotype is categorized as medium-sized. Antigen: not known. Multiplex touch-down PCR with TRB-A/B primers amplified rearranged V-D-J TRB sequences. TCRdb re-derived calls from the multiplex PCR reads in MiXCR, one entry per CDR3 protein. Of around 5,000 distinct CDR3 sequences listed, 20% to 30% are singletons. The rearrangement links TRBV19 to TRBJ1-2; 9 bases are shared with TRBD1. The sequence came from a human donor in good health. Input material: blood. The CDR3 reads CASSPGTGNGYTF. The CDR3 DNA reads as TGTGCCAGTAGTCCCGGGACAGGGAATGGCTACACCTTC.